The clone carrying this T cell receptor beta chain was recorded at least ten times. Antigen specificity is unknown. Each CDR3 protein is one row after TCRdb ran MiXCR on the RT-PCR reads. The table shows hundreds of thousands of distinct CDR3 sequences, with approximately 7.1% occurring only once. These data are taken from a study of response to subunit inactivated influenza vaccine. Overall study findings and caveats: The authors suggested that every seasonal influenza vaccination recruits few new T cells.

The sequenced sample was PBMCs from blood, obtained 23 to 25 months after vaccination. The clonotype was recovered from a man aged 50 to 69 who received an inactivated influenza vaccine.

This chain's CDR3 is CASSLPSGVQETQYF. As DNA, the CDR3 is TGTGCCAGCAGCTTACCTAGCGGAGTACAAGAGACCCAGTACTTC. The rearrangement links TRBV7-2 to TRBJ2-5; 7 nucleotides agree with TRBD2. Germline loops: CDR1 SGHTA, CDR2 FQGNSA. Trimming took 2 bases from V and 2 from J; bases not matched to a gene: 5. This CDR3 region has 15 residues.